A selection of T cell receptor beta chains follows, all from one sample in a study of T cells after yellow fever vaccination. TCRdb passed the 5' RACE reads through MiXCR, listing each CDR3 protein once. The profile shows some 390,000 distinct CDR3 sequences, around 19% of them singletons. The source material was PBMCs, sampled before the yellow fever booster vaccination. The receptors come from a young man who received the YFV17D yellow fever vaccine. Both conserved end residues are part of each CDR3. D genes are given only for firm matches. Size tells how often a clone was seen (once, few, many) or the class of an expanded clone, and some rows leave it out.

j_call	clone_size	d_call	v_call	cdr3_nt	cdr3_aa
TRBJ2-3	few	NA	TRBV6-1	TGTGCCAGCAGTTCCCGAAGGGCCATCACAGATACGCAGTATTTT	CASSSRRAITDTQYF
TRBJ2-1	NA	NA	TRBV10-3	TGTGCCATCACCACCCCGTACAATGAGCAGTTCTTC	CAITTPYNEQFF
TRBJ1-5	NA	TRBD1	TRBV7-9	TGTGCCAGCAGCCCCGGTAGGGGGCCCGATCAGCCCCAGCATTTT	CASSPGRGPDQPQHF
TRBJ2-1	NA	TRBD2	TRBV5-4	TGTGCCAGCAGCATATCTAGCGGGGGGGCGCATGAGCAGTTCTTC	CASSISSGGAHEQFF
TRBJ2-1	NA	TRBD2	TRBV11-2	TGTGCCAGCAGCTCAGGGACTAGCGGTCACAATGAGCAGTTCTTC	CASSSGTSGHNEQFF
TRBJ2-7	few	NA	TRBV4-3	TGCGCCAGCAGCCAAGATCGGCGGGGCCCGCTATCCTACGAGCAGTACTTC	CASSQDRRGPLSYEQYF
TRBJ1-1	few	NA	TRBV29-1	TGCAGCGCCAGGGATCCCCTAGCTGAAGCTTTCTTT	CSARDPLAEAFF
TRBJ1-3	NA	NA	TRBV7-8	TGTGCCAGCAGCTTAAAGGGCTCTGGAAACACCATATATTTT	CASSLKGSGNTIYF
TRBJ1-6	NA	NA	TRBV6-5	TGTGCCAGCAGTTATCAGGGTCGGAATAATTCACCCCTCCACTTT	CASSYQGRNNSPLHF
TRBJ2-3	few	TRBD2	TRBV9	TGTGCCAGCAGCGTACAGGCCCTAGCGGGGGGCGCAGATACGCAGTATTTT	CASSVQALAGGADTQYF
TRBJ2-5	few	NA	TRBV3-1	TGTGCCACCAGCAGGCGGGACTCAGAGACCCAGTACTTC	CATSRRDSETQYF
TRBJ2-3	few	NA	TRBV7-3	TGTGCCAGCAGCTCCCCAGTCACAGATACGCAGTATTTT	CASSSPVTDTQYF
TRBJ2-1	few	NA	TRBV24-1	TGTGCCACCCGACGGGCCCCGTCTAGGGGTTTAAATGAGCAGTTCTTC	CATRRAPSRGLNEQFF
TRBJ2-5	NA	TRBD1	TRBV6-5	TGTGCCAGCAGGGGACAGCAAGAGACCCAGTACTTC	CASRGQQETQYF
TRBJ2-2	NA	NA	TRBV6-5	TGTGCCAGCAGTTATAGGTCGGGGATATTGGGCGGGGAGCTGTTTTTT	CASSYRSGILGGELFF
TRBJ1-3	few	NA	TRBV5-1	TGCGCCAGCAGGGAAGGACTGTCGACCTCTGGAAACACCATATATTTT	CASREGLSTSGNTIYF
TRBJ1-1	few	NA	TRBV4-3	TGCGCCAGCAGCCCCCGAGGCCCAACGGGAGCTTTCTTT	CASSPRGPTGAFF
TRBJ1-1	few	NA	TRBV19	TGTGCCAGTAGAAGGGCAGCCAACCCTTTGAACTCGGGCACTGAAGCTTTCTTT	CASRRAANPLNSGTEAFF
TRBJ2-2	few	NA	TRBV6-2/TRBV6-3	TGTGCCAGCAGTTGGATGGACTCAGCGAACACCGGGGAGCTGTTTTTT	CASSWMDSANTGELFF
TRBJ2-5	NA	NA	TRBV7-9	TGTGCCAGCAGTTCGGACGGGACCCAGTACTTC	CASSSDGTQYF
TRBJ2-1	NA	NA	TRBV6-5	TGTGCCAGCAGTTACTCATCGGGGGCCCTTATGAGTGAGCAGTTCTTC	CASSYSSGALMSEQFF
TRBJ2-1	NA	TRBD1	TRBV12-3/TRBV12-4	TGTGCCAGCAGTTCAGGGACAGTGGCGTTCTTC	CASSSGTVAFF
TRBJ2-4	few	TRBD2	TRBV6-5	TGTGCCAGCAGTTACCTCGCGGGGGGTAAAAACATTCAGTACTTC	CASSYLAGGKNIQYF
TRBJ2-6	many	NA	TRBV4-1	TGCGCCAGCAGCCAAGAGGGGGACCTCCGGCTCTCTGGGGCCAACGTCCTGACTTTC	CASSQEGDLRLSGANVLTF
TRBJ2-5	few	NA	TRBV28	TGTGCCAGCAGTCTCGGACAGGGAGGGAGGGCCCAAGAGACCCAGTACTTC	CASSLGQGGRAQETQYF
TRBJ1-5	many	NA	TRBV20-1	TGCAGTGCTATCAGGGCGTGGAATCAGCCCCAGCATTTT	CSAIRAWNQPQHF
TRBJ2-3	few	NA	TRBV12-3/TRBV12-4	TGTGCCAGCAGTTTAATGGGGTTTCGAGATACGCAGTATTTT	CASSLMGFRDTQYF
TRBJ2-2	NA	NA	TRBV7-2	TGTGCCAGCAGCTGGGTCGGCACGAACACCGGGGAGCTGTTTTTT	CASSWVGTNTGELFF
TRBJ2-2	NA	NA	TRBV10-1	TGCGCCAGCAAACCCCAAGTTAACGGGGAGCTGTTTTTT	CASKPQVNGELFF
TRBJ2-3	few	TRBD1	TRBV6-5	TGTGCCACCCGACACAGGGGTCAAAGCACAGATACGCAGTATTTT	CATRHRGQSTDTQYF
TRBJ2-5	few	TRBD1	TRBV25-1	TGTGCCAGCAGTGAATATGGGGACAGGGTACAAGAGACCCAGTACTTC	CASSEYGDRVQETQYF
TRBJ2-2	few	TRBD1	TRBV7-6	TGTGCCAGCAGAATGACAGGGGTAAACACCGGGGAGCTGTTTTTT	CASRMTGVNTGELFF
TRBJ2-1	many	NA	TRBV5-5	TGTGCCAGCAGCTCCATGGCCAGCAATGAGCAGTTCTTC	CASSSMASNEQFF
TRBJ2-1	many	NA	TRBV9	TGTGCCAGCAGCGTAGTGGGAAACTCCTACAATGAGCAGTTCTTC	CASSVVGNSYNEQFF
TRBJ2-3	many	TRBD2	TRBV6-2/TRBV6-3	TGTGCCAGCAGTTACAATGCGGGGGGGCCAGATACGCAGTATTTT	CASSYNAGGPDTQYF
TRBJ2-5	NA	TRBD2	TRBV6-5	TGTGCCAGCACCTGGTCTAGCGGGGGGCTGGAGACCCAGTACTTC	CASTWSSGGLETQYF
TRBJ2-5	NA	TRBD1	TRBV5-1	TGCGCCAGCAGCTTCGGGACAGTCCAAGAGACCCAGTACTTC	CASSFGTVQETQYF
TRBJ2-5	NA	NA	TRBV7-3	TGTGCCAGCAGCTTAGTCGGCGACCAAGAGACCCAGTACTTC	CASSLVGDQETQYF
TRBJ2-3	few	TRBD2	TRBV9	TGTGCCAGCAGCGACAGCGGGGGGGTGACCGATACGCAGTATTTT	CASSDSGGVTDTQYF
TRBJ2-1	NA	TRBD2	TRBV9	TGTGCCAGCAGCGACGGACTAGCGGGGGACAATGAGCAGTTCTTC	CASSDGLAGDNEQFF
TRBJ2-2	NA	TRBD2	TRBV20-1	TGCAGTGCTAACCGCGGCAGCGGGGGGGCTCACGGGGAGCTGTTTTTT	CSANRGSGGAHGELFF
TRBJ1-1	NA	TRBD1	TRBV18	TGTGCCAGCTCACCAAGGGGGACAGGGGACACTGAAGCTTTCTTT	CASSPRGTGDTEAFF